Presented here are 7 T cell receptor beta chains from one specimen sequenced in a study of T cells in Graves' hyperthyroidism and ophthalmopathy. Amplification targeted TCR beta CDR3 regions from RNA transcripts. The TCR CDR3 first-round RT-PCR relied on the HTBI primer set. TCRdb reanalysed the multiplex PCR reads using MiXCR and keeps one entry per CDR3 protein. The sample holds about 600,000 distinct CDR3 sequences; roughly a sixth are singletons and the top ten take around 3.5%. The sequenced sample consisted of blood. Receptors were obtained from a woman between 40 and 50 years old with Graves' ophthalmopathy.

This clonotype was detected ten times or more. The genes are TRBV27 and TRBJ1-2; TRBD1 matches 7 bases. Per germline, CDR1 MNHEY and CDR2 SMNVEV (reference sequence). This CDR3 contains 14 residues. V trimming: 1 base; J trimming: 3 bases; junction bases outside the gene matches: 2. The CDR3 sequence: CASSLYQGDYGYTF. The CDR3 DNA reads as TGTGCCAGCAGTTTATATCAGGGGGACTATGGCTACACCTTC.

This clonotype was seen a few times. The J gene is TRBJ2-3, the V gene TRBV7-9; D gene ambiguous. CDR3 length: 13 amino acids. V shed 6 bases and J shed 6 bases, with 13 bases lying between them. Germline-derived CDR1 and CDR2 are SEHNR and FQNEAQ (reference sequence). CDR3 sequence: CASSINPWDTQYF. The DNA for the CDR3 is TGTGCCAGCAGTATCAATCCTTGGGATACGCAGTATTTT.

The sample holds one count of this clonotype. The V and J genes are TRBV11-2 and TRBJ1-6, with D tentatively TRBD1 (5 bases). The CDR3 is 17 amino acids. The germline V gene encodes CDR1 SGHAT and CDR2 FQNNGV. V was shortened by 6 bases and J by 0 bases, with 15 bases between the two germline ends. CDR3 residues: CASRAWGGSSYNSPLHF. The CDR3 nucleotides read TGTGCCAGCAGAGCTTGGGGGGGGAGCTCCTATAATTCACCCCTCCACTTT.

This clonotype was detected ten times or more. The rearrangement joins TRBV28 to TRBJ2-1, with 12 positions matching TRBD2. The J segment lost 4 bases and the V segment lost 2 bases, leaving 6 bases of the junction unmatched. The CDR3 contains 17 residues. From germline, CDR1 is MDHEN and CDR2 SYDVKM. The CDR3 is CASSLLAGGPLYNEQFF. CDR3 coding DNA: TGTGCCAGCAGTTTACTAGCGGGAGGGCCGTTGTACAATGAGCAGTTCTTC.

This chain uses TRBV7-2 with TRBJ1-2, with TRBD1 as a possible D gene (6 bases). V shed 5 bases and J shed 7 bases, with 14 bases lying between them. The V gene's germline CDR1 is SGHTA and CDR2 FQGNSA. The CDR3 runs 13 residues. CDR3 sequence reads: CASSLRGHGGYTF. The CDR3 coding sequence is TGTGCCAGCAGCCTCCGGGGGCATGGTGGCTACACCTTC.

This clonotype has a count of ten or more. CDR3 sequence reads: CASTSLRSGARMWNEQFF. CDR3 nucleotides: TGTGCCAGCACCTCCCTCCGTTCAGGCGCAAGGATGTGGAATGAGCAGTTCTTC. J is TRBJ2-1 and V is TRBV11-2; no clear D gene. The CDR3 loop spans 18 amino acids. Looked up from germline, CDR1 is SGHAT and CDR2 is FQNNGV. Trimming shortened V by 7 bases and J by 7 bases, and 29 bases separated the two germline ends. The entire variable domain, with the rest obtained from reference TRBV11-2 and TRBJ2-1, is as follows: EAGVAQSPRYKIIEKRQSVAFWCNPISGHATLYWYQQILGQGPKLLIQFQNNGVVDDSQLPKDRFSAERLKGVDSTLKIQPAKLEDSAVYLCASTSLRSGARMWNEQFFGPGTRLTVL.

The chain uses TRBV5-6 and TRBJ1-2; D gene ambiguous. CDR1 and CDR2 (germline): SGHDT, YYEEEE. This CDR3 region has 13 residues. Trimming left V 4 bases short and J 7 bases short, with 14 bases between. Here the CDR3 DNA reads TGTGCCAGCAGCGATTTATCGCGAGGTGGCTACACCTTC. Amino acids: CASSDLSRGGYTF.